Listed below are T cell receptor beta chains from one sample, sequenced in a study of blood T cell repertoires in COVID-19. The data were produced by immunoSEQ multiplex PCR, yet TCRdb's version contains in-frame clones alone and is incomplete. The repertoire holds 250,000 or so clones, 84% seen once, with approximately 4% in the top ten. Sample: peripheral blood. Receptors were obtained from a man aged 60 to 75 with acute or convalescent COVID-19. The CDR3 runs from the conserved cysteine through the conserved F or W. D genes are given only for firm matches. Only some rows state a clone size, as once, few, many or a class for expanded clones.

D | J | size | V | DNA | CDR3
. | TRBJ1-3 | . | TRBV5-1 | TGCGCCAGCAGCCCCGGGGGGCCTGGAAACACCATATATTTT | CASSPGGPGNTIYF
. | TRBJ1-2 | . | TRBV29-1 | TGCAGCGTTGGGTACAGGACGAGCTATGGCTACACCTTC | CSVGYRTSYGYTF
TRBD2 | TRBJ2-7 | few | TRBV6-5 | TGTGCCAGCAGTTACGGAAGCGGGAGGGCCTCCTACGAGCAGTACTTC | CASSYGSGRASYEQYF
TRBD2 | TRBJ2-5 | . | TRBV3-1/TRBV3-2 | TGTGCCAGCAGCCAGTATCCGGGACTAGCTCAAGTGACCCAGTACTTC | CASSQYPGLAQVTQYF
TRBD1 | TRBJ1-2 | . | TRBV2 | TGTGCCAGCACCCTACGGGGACAGGGAGGCTATGGCTACACCTTC | CASTLRGQGGYGYTF
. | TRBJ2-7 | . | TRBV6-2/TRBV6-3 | TGTGCCAGCAGTTACGCGGCAGCCTACGAGCAGTACTTC | CASSYAAAYEQYF
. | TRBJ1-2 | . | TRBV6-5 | TGTGCCAGCAGTTACAGGAGGGAACTGGCCTATGGCTACACCTTC | CASSYRRELAYGYTF
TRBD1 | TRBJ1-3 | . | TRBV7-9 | TGTGCCAGCAGCTTAAGACAGGGCGCCTCTGGAAACACCATATATTTT | CASSLRQGASGNTIYF
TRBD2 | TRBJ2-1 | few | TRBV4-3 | TGCGCCAGCAGCCCTTTAGCGGGAGTGGCCTACAATGAGCAGTTCTTC | CASSPLAGVAYNEQFF
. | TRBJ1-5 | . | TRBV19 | TGTGCCAGTAGTATTCGGGAAGGATATCAGCCCCAGCATTTT | CASSIREGYQPQHF
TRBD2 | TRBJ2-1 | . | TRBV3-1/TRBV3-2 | TGTGCCAGCAACCACTTGGCTAGCGGGAGGCATGAGCAGTTCTTC | CASNHLASGRHEQFF
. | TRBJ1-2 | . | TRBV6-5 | TGTGCCAGCAGTTATAAAATCAACGGGGGGCACGGCTACACCTTC | CASSYKINGGHGYTF
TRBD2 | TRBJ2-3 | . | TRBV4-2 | TGTGCCAGCAGCCTTACCTTAGCGGGAGGTTCCAGCCTGCGGGATACGCAGTATTTT | CASSLTLAGGSSLRDTQYF
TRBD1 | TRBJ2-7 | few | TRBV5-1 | TGCGCCAGCAGCTTGGCCCGTACAGGGGGCTACGAGCAGTACTTC | CASSLARTGGYEQYF
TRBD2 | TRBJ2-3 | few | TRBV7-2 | TGTGCCAGCAGCTTAAAACGTGCGGGGGTGGGAGATACGCAGTATTTT | CASSLKRAGVGDTQYF
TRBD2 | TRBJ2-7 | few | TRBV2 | TGTGCCAGCAGTGAAGCTGCGGGACTAGCGGGGGGTCAACTCTCCTACGAGCAGTACTTC | CASSEAAGLAGGQLSYEQYF
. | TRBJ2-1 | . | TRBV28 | TGTGCCAGCAGTTTGTTCCCTCTTTGGTTCTTC | CASSLFPLWFF
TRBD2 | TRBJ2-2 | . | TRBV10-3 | TGTGCCATCAGTGAGTCTTTAGCGGGACTGAACACCGGGGAGCTGTTTTTT | CAISESLAGLNTGELFF
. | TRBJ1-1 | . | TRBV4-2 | TGTGCCAGCAGCCCTCTAGGCAGAATACTTAACACTGAAGCTTTCTTT | CASSPLGRILNTEAFF
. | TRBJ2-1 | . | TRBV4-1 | TGCGCCAGCAGCACCAATTCAATGAGGAATGAGCAGTTCTTC | CASSTNSMRNEQFF
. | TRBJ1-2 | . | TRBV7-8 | TGTGCCAGCAGCTTAACGGCGGCGGCCGGCTACACCTTC | CASSLTAAAGYTF
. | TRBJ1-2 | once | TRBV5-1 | TGCGCCAGCAGCTTGGGGGCAGGCGGGAACTATGGCTACACCTTC | CASSLGAGGNYGYTF
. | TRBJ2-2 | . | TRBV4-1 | TGCGCCAGCAGCCAACCCCCTCACCGGCAGGGCGGGGAGCTGTTTTTT | CASSQPPHRQGGELFF
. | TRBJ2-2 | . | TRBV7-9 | TGTGCCAGCAAGGAGGGGGCAGTCACCGGGGAGCTGTTTTTT | CASKEGAVTGELFF
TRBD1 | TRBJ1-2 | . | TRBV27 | TGTGCCAGCAGTCTCGGGACAGGGTATGGCTACACCTTC | CASSLGTGYGYTF
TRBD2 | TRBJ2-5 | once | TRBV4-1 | TGCGCCAGCAGCCCCGGGGCTAGCGGGGGCACATACCAAGAGACCCAGTACTTC | CASSPGASGGTYQETQYF
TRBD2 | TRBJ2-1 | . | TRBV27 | TGTGCCAGCAGTTGGGCAGGGGTTCCTAATGCTCGGGGGGGCGATGAGCAGTTCTTC | CASSWAGVPNARGGDEQFF
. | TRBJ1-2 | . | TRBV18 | TGTGCCAGCTCACCAGATCCAGGGAGGGTAAACACCTTC | CASSPDPGRVNTF
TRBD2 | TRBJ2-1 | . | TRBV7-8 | TGTGCCAGCAGCAAACCGGGACTAGCGGGAGATGAGCAGTTCTTC | CASSKPGLAGDEQFF
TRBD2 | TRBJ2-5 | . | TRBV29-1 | TGCAGCGTCGATAGCGGGAACCAAGAGACCCAGTACTTC | CSVDSGNQETQYF
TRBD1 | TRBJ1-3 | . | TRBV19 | TGTGCCAGTAGCCCTGGACAGGGCTCTGGAAACACCATATATTTT | CASSPGQGSGNTIYF
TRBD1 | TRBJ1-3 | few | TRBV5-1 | TGCGCCAGCAGCTTGGGACAGGGGGCTGTTGGAAACACCATATATTTT | CASSLGQGAVGNTIYF
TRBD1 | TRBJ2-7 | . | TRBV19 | TGTGCCAGTAGGCCAGGGGGCGTCGACGAGCAGTACTTC | CASRPGGVDEQYF
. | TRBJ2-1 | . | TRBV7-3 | TGTGCCAGCAGCCTTACCCCCGACTGGTCCTACAATGAGCAGTTCTTC | CASSLTPDWSYNEQFF
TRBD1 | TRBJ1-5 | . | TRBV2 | TGTGCCAGCAGTGCCGGGACAGAAGGCCAGCCCCAGCATTTT | CASSAGTEGQPQHF
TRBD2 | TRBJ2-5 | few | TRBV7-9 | TGTGCCAGCAGCTTAAGCGGGGTGGAGACCCAGTACTTC | CASSLSGVETQYF
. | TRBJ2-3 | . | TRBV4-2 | TGTGCCAGCAGCTACCTAGCTGGGGGCACAGATACGCAGTATTTT | CASSYLAGGTDTQYF
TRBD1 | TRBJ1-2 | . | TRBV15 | TGTGCCACCAGCAGAGATCTGGGCCCAAATAGGGGGCATGGCTACACCTTC | CATSRDLGPNRGHGYTF
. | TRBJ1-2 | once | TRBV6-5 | TGTGCCAGCAGTATGGAGGCGCTTTATGGCTACACCTTC | CASSMEALYGYTF
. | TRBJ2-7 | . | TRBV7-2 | TGTGCCAGCAGCTTAATCGACATCTACGAGCAGTACTTC | CASSLIDIYEQYF
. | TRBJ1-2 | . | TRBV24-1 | TGTGCCACCAGTGATTTAGCGGGAGGCTACACCTTC | CATSDLAGGYTF
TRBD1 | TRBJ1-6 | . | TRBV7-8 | TGTGCCAGCAACGATCAAGGGGGCGATTCACCCCTCCACTTT | CASNDQGGDSPLHF
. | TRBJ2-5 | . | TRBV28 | TGTGCCAGCAACTCGAGGGACACACGGTTGGGTCGAGAGACCCAGTACTTC | CASNSRDTRLGRETQYF
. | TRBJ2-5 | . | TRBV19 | TGTGCCAGTAGTATAGACAGGGGAAATCAAGAGACCCAGTACTTC | CASSIDRGNQETQYF
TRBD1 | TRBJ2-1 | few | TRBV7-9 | TGTGCCAGCAGCTTAGGGGACAGGCTATGGGAGCAGTTCTTC | CASSLGDRLWEQFF
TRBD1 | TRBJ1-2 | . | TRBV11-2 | TGTGCCAGCAGCAATCCGTCAGGGGGTGATTATGGCTACACCTTC | CASSNPSGGDYGYTF
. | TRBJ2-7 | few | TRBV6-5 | TGTGCCAGCAGTTACTCAGACAGACCCTACGAGCAGTACTTC | CASSYSDRPYEQYF
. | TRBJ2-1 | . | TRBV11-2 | TGTGCCAGCAGCAGCAGACAGTACGGTGAGCAGTTCTTC | CASSSRQYGEQFF
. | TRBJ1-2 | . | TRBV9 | TGTGCCAGCAGCGTAGAATTCGAGGGAGGCTACACCTTC | CASSVEFEGGYTF
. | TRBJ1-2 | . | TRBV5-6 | TGTGCCAGCAGCCTGGACAGTTTTAACTATGGCTACACCTTC | CASSLDSFNYGYTF
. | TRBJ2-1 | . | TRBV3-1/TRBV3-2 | TGTGCCAGCAGCCAGTCGGGAACATACAATGAGCAGTTCTTC | CASSQSGTYNEQFF
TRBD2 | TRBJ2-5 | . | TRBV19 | TGTGCCAGTAGTAAATTTGGACTAGCGGGAGGGCAACTGCGAGAGACCCAGTACTTC | CASSKFGLAGGQLRETQYF
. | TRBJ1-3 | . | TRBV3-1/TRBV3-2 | TGTGCCAGCAGCCAAGGCTTCAGCTCTGGAAACACCATATATTTT | CASSQGFSSGNTIYF